The 27 T cell receptor beta chains below were found in one sample sequenced in a study of CD8 T cells in Susac syndrome. Random-hexamer reverse transcription was applied to about 0.45 to 1 ug RNA. TCRdb re-called the immunoSEQ multiplex PCR reads with MiXCR, one entry per CDR3 protein. The sample carries 70,000 to 100,000 distinct CDR3 sequences, roughly 91% recorded once. The sequenced sample consisted of CD8+ T cells from PBMCs. The receptors shown here come from a human donor in good health.

This clonotype was seen a few times. The chain recombines TRBV12-3 or TRBV12-4 with TRBJ1-1; unclear D gene. V was shortened by 1 base and J by 0 bases, with 6 bases between the two germline ends. CDR3 length: 14 residues. This CDR3 is CASSLGQLNTEAFF. The CDR3, as DNA: TGTGCCAGCAGTTTAGGGCAGTTGAACACTGAAGCTTTCTTT.

A single count supports this clonotype. The genes are TRBV29-1 and TRBJ1-1; D uncertain. Trimming removed 2 bases at V and 5 bases at J, with 9 bases between. Germline values: CDR1 SQVTM, CDR2 ANQGSEA. CDR3 length: 12 amino acids. The CDR3 coding sequence is TGCAGCGTTGAACGAGGGAAGACTGAAGCTTTCTTT. It yields the protein CSVERGKTEAFF.

This chain links TRBV9 with TRBJ2-5; D is ambiguous. CDR1 SGDLS and CDR2 YYNGEE come from the germline V gene. The CDR3 length is 12 residues. V dropped 3 bases and J dropped 7 bases, with 10 bases sitting between them. Here the CDR3 DNA reads TGTGCCAGCAGCGACGATCTGGGGACCCAGTACTTC. Translating it yields CASSDDLGTQYF.

This rearrangement joins TRBV3-1 to TRBJ2-7, with 10 nucleotides matching TRBD2. The CDR3 length is 15 residues. The V and J ends lost 9 bases and 2 bases, in that order; junction bases with no gene match: 10. CDR1 and CDR2 (germline): LGHDT, YNNKEL (reference sequence). The CDR3 sequence is CASAPRAGGPYEQYF. In DNA, the CDR3 is TGTGCCAGTGCACCCCGAGCGGGGGGGCCCTACGAGCAGTACTTC.

The V call is TRBV6-6, the J call TRBJ1-4; D might be TRBD1 (5 bases). The CDR3 runs to 14 residues. The V gene's germline CDR1 is MNHNY and CDR2 SVGAGI (reference sequence). The V and J ends lost 6 bases and 7 bases respectively, with 15 bases between them. The CDR3 loop is CASRGGSFGEKLFF. Here the CDR3 DNA reads TGTGCCAGCAGGGGGGGGAGTTTTGGTGAAAAACTGTTTTTT.

The rearrangement uses TRBV6-1 and TRBJ2-1; D call uncertain. Germline CDR1 and CDR2: MNHNS and SASEGT. CDR3 length: 12 residues. V was trimmed by 7 bases and J by 3 bases, leaving 7 bases between them. The DNA for the CDR3 is TGTGCCAGCACAATAGGCTACAATGAGCAGTTCTTC. Amino acid sequence: CASTIGYNEQFF.

The CDR3 spells CSASYMADNEQFF. CDR3 coding DNA: TGCAGTGCTAGCTACATGGCAGACAATGAGCAGTTCTTC. The gene calls are TRBV20-1 and TRBJ2-1, with D unresolved. This CDR3 spans 13 amino acids. The germline V and J ends were trimmed by 3 bases and 5 bases, with 11 bases remaining between them. Germline-derived CDR1 and CDR2 are DFQATT and SNEGSKA (reference sequence).

The rearrangement uses TRBV2 and TRBJ1-2; TRBD1 might be the D (5 bases). The CDR3 sequence is 13 residues long. Germline CDR1 SNHLY, CDR2 FYNNEI. Trimming stripped 5 bases from V and 6 bases from J, with 13 bases between. The CDR3 reads CASSTPGTDGYTF. CDR3 bases: TGTGCCAGCAGTACCCCCGGGACGGATGGCTACACCTTC.

This chain uses TRBV19 with TRBJ2-7; no clear D. Trimming left V 7 bases short and J 1 base short, with 8 bases between. The V gene's germline CDR1 is LNHDA and CDR2 SQIVND (reference sequence). The CDR3 sequence is 12 residues long. As DNA, the CDR3 is TGTGCCAGTAAGGGCGAATCCTACGAGCAGTACTTC. Translating gives CASKGESYEQYF.

The gene calls are TRBV5-6 and TRBJ2-7; 12 nucleotides match TRBD2. Germline trimming cut 4 bases from V and 5 bases from J; bases unmatched to any gene: 7. The germline gives CDR1 SGHDT, CDR2 YYEEEE. The CDR3 is 15 amino acids. Here the CDR3 reads CASSAPTSGGNEQYF. The CDR3 DNA reads TGTGCCAGCAGCGCCCCGACTAGCGGGGGCAACGAGCAGTACTTC.

The chain has TRBV11-2 and TRBJ2-4, with a possible D match to TRBD2 (6 bases). CDR3 length: 16 residues. Germline V gene lookup returns CDR1 SGHAT and CDR2 FQNNGV. Trimming stripped 5 bases from V and 12 bases from J, with 26 bases between. The CDR3 DNA is TGTGCCAGCAGCCCCGCCGGGGGACCCTTCAGTTATGATCAGTACTTC. Protein: CASSPAGGPFSYDQYF.

The V gene is TRBV19, the J gene TRBJ2-3, with D possibly TRBD2 on 5 matching bases. V lost 1 base to trimming and J lost 2 bases, with 10 bases between them. The CDR3 consists of 15 residues. Germline CDR1 and CDR2: LNHDA and SQIVND (reference sequence). The chain's CDR3 is CASSIAGYLTDTQYF. The DNA for the CDR3 is TGTGCCAGTAGTATAGCGGGATACCTCACAGATACGCAGTATTTT. Full variable domain (outside the CDR3, taken from reference TRBV19 and TRBJ2-3): DGGITQSPKYLFRKEGQNVTLSCEQNLNHDAMYWYRQDPGQGLRLIYYSQIVNDFQKGDIAEGYSVSREKKESFPLTVTSAQKNPTAFYLCASSIAGYLTDTQYFGPGTRLTVL.

This chain joins TRBV6-6 and TRBJ2-1; D is undetermined. Germline CDR1 is MNHNY and CDR2 is SVGAGI (reference sequence). The ends were cut back, 2 bases at V and 7 bases at J, with 9 bases in the middle. The CDR3 sequence is 13 residues long. CDR3 sequence: CASSYGEGNEQFF. DNA for the CDR3: TGTGCCAGCAGTTACGGGGAAGGGAATGAGCAGTTCTTC.

This rearrangement joins TRBV7-3 to TRBJ2-6; the D gene is possibly TRBD2 (6 bases). The germline V and J ends were trimmed by 7 bases and 3 bases, with 7 bases remaining between them. The CDR3 has 13 residues. Germline V gene sequence: CDR1 SGHTA, CDR2 FQGTGA. In nucleotides, the CDR3 is TGTGCCAGCACCGGGGGTGGGGCCAACGTCCTGACTTTC. Its translation: CASTGGGANVLTF.

This chain connects TRBV7-6 to TRBJ1-1; a possible D gene is TRBD1 (5 bases). With 5 bases removed from V and 3 bases from J, the gap between germline ends came to 16 bases. Germline V gives CDR1 SGHVS, CDR2 FNYEAQ. This CDR3 comprises 15 residues. CDR3: CASSPLSREDTEAFF. The CDR3 nucleotides read TGTGCCAGCAGCCCCCTAAGCAGGGAGGACACTGAAGCTTTCTTT. Together with reference TRBV7-6 and TRBJ1-1, the CDR3 gives the full variable domain: GAGVSQSPRYKVTKRGQDVALRCDPISGHVSLYWYRQALGQGPEFLTYFNYEAQQDKSGLPNDRFSAERPEGSISTLTIQRTEQRDSAMYRCASSPLSREDTEAFFGQGTRLTVV.

The chain combines TRBV12-3 or TRBV12-4 with TRBJ2-1; D is unclear. Trimming shortened V by 6 bases and J by 6 bases, and 18 bases separated the two germline ends. This CDR3 has 15 residues. The DNA of the CDR3 is TGTGCCAGCAGCCTGACCGTACTTCATCCCAATGAGCAGTTCTTC. It codes for CASSLTVLHPNEQFF.

This clonotype appeared a single time. The chain combines TRBV2 with TRBJ1-6, with D unresolved. Germline loops: CDR1 SNHLY, CDR2 FYNNEI. V lost 6 bases and J lost 0, with 15 bases in between. This CDR3 region has 17 residues. The CDR3 here is CASSSGREGSYNSPLHF. CDR3 bases: TGTGCCAGCAGCAGCGGACGGGAGGGCTCCTATAATTCACCCCTCCACTTT. Full variable domain (remainder filled in from reference TRBV2 and TRBJ1-6): EPEVTQTPSHQVTQMGQEVILRCVPISNHLYFYWYRQILGQKVEFLVSFYNNEISEKSEIFDDQFSVERPDGSNFTLKIRSTKLEDSAMYFCASSSGREGSYNSPLHFGNGTRLTVT.

In regard to this clonotype: A read error is likely, as this CDR3 ends without the conserved phenylalanine or tryptophan. The chain couples TRBV20-1 to TRBJ1-1; D unresolved. Germline-derived CDR1 and CDR2 are DFQATT and SNEGSKA (reference sequence). Between the trimmed V and J ends, which lost 0 bases and 1 base, there was a span of 18 bases. The CDR3 runs 17 residues. The CDR3 DNA sequence: TGCAGTGCTAGAGATCCCAGGATCAAGGTCGGGAACACTGAAGCTTTCCTT. Residues: CSARDPRIKVGNTEAFL.

The V and J genes are TRBV7-8 and TRBJ2-4, with 7 bases matching TRBD2. CDR3 length equals 15 residues. Germline trimming cut 5 bases from V and 5 bases from J; bases unmatched to any gene: 9. Germline V gene lookup returns CDR1 SGHVS and CDR2 FQNEAQ. CDR3 bases: TGTGCCAGCAGCCCCTGGGAGGGAGGGGAAAACATTCAGTACTTC. This codes for CASSPWEGGENIQYF.

V and J are TRBV3-1 and TRBJ2-1; D possibly uses TRBD1 or TRBD2 (5 bases each). Trimming pared 1 base from V and 2 bases from J, leaving 12 bases between. CDR3 length: 16 residues. From germline, CDR1 is LGHDT and CDR2 YNNKEL (reference sequence). The chain's CDR3 is CASSQGYGTPYNEQFF. CDR3 in DNA: TGTGCCAGCAGCCAAGGTTATGGGACCCCCTACAATGAGCAGTTCTTC.

This chain connects TRBV29-1 to TRBJ1-2; D possibly corresponds to TRBD1 (6 bases). Deletions cut 6 bases from V and 2 bases from J, with 10 bases between. CDR1 SQVTM and CDR2 ANQGSEA come from the germline V gene. This CDR3 has 12 amino acids. The CDR3 region has the DNA TGCAGCGTCCCCGGACAGAACTATGGCTACACCTTC. Its protein is CSVPGQNYGYTF.

V is TRBV19 and J is TRBJ2-7; D uncertain. CDR3 size: 13 residues. The V and J ends lost 6 bases and 3 bases respectively, with 12 bases between them. Germline-derived CDR1 and CDR2 are LNHDA and SQIVND (reference sequence). CDR3 region: CASSEVSGYEQYF. CDR3 DNA: TGTGCCAGTAGCGAGGTCTCAGGCTACGAGCAGTACTTC.

The gene calls are TRBV5-6 and TRBJ1-2; 8 bases are a match to TRBD1. The CDR3 sequence is 14 residues long. The germline V gene encodes CDR1 SGHDT and CDR2 YYEEEE. V was pared by 4 bases and J by 8 bases, with 10 bases of the junction left unmatched. The CDR3 is CASSPDRALRGYTF. CDR3 sequence (DNA): TGTGCCAGCAGCCCGGACAGGGCCCTTAGGGGCTACACCTTC.

This clonotype was detected only once. The chain joins TRBV19 to TRBJ1-6; no reliable D call. Trimming stripped 0 bases from V and 0 bases from J, with 6 bases between. The CDR3 extends over 16 amino acids. Per germline, CDR1 LNHDA and CDR2 SQIVND (reference sequence). This chain's CDR3 is CASSIDRSSYNSPLHF. The CDR3 DNA follows: TGTGCCAGTAGTATAGACAGGAGCTCCTATAATTCACCCCTCCACTTT.

This sequence joins TRBV5-1 and TRBJ1-1, with 7 bases matching TRBD1. The CDR3 loop spans 15 amino acids. The trim removed 5 bases at V and 1 base at J, leaving 8 bases unmatched. Per the germline V gene, CDR1 is SGHRS and CDR2 is YFSETQ. DNA of the CDR3: TGCGCCAGCAGTTTCCGGGGACAGCAGAACACTGAAGCTTTCTTT. This sequence encodes CASSFRGQQNTEAFF.

This sequence joins TRBV7-6 and TRBJ2-1; perhaps TRBD1 as D (5 bases). This CDR3 has 15 amino acids. Germline V gene data show CDR1 as SGHVS and CDR2 as FNYEAQ. Between the trimmed V and J ends, which lost 1 base and 0 bases, there was a span of 7 bases. For the CDR3, the DNA is TGTGCCAGCAGCTTAGGGCAGGGCTCCTACAATGAGCAGTTCTTC. Its translation is CASSLGQGSYNEQFF.

V and J are TRBV15 and TRBJ2-7; D uncertain. The germline V gene has CDR1 LNHNV and CDR2 YYDKDF (reference sequence). CDR3 length equals 15 residues. V was shortened by 1 base and J by 0 bases, with 10 bases between the two germline ends. Written as DNA, the CDR3 is TGTGCCACCAGCAGAGGGAAAGAGAGCTCCTACGAGCAGTACTTC. It yields the protein CATSRGKESSYEQYF.